This T cell receptor (beta chain) was identified during a study of T cell responses to AZD1222 COVID-19 vaccine. Study results and limitations: Donor demographics were predominantly white British with a female majority; clonal diversity may be underestimated. As reported, nearly half of all spike-specific TCRs target variant regions that are unmutated. Spike-specific TCR depth and breadth grew after two AZD1222 doses. It was only a handful of AZD1222 recipients who were seropositive at baseline.

Produced via immunoSEQ multiplex PCR; TCRdb's table is partial and in-frame only. Here the sample spans 70,000 to 95,000 clones, under 90% being singletons. The V gene lost 3 bases and the J gene lost 4 bases, with 18 bases spanning the gap. The germline CDR1 and CDR2 sequences are SGHDN and FVKESK. The CDR3 contains 16 residues. A word on this clone: The antigen is undetermined.

The chain links TRBV14 to TRBJ2-5, with a weak D call TRBD2 (6 bases). The source material was peripheral blood, sampled on day 0 of MenACWY control vaccination. The sequence came from an adult in good health. CDR3 residues: CASSHLPGRGRETQYF. The CDR3 DNA is TGTGCCAGCAGCCACCTCCCGGGGCGGGGCCGAGAGACCCAGTACTTC. Full variable domain (missing parts from reference TRBV14 and TRBJ2-5): EAGVTQFPSHSVIEKGQTVTLRCDPISGHDNLYWYRRVMGKEIKFLLHFVKESKQDESGMPNNRFLAERTGGTYSTLKVQPAELEDSGVYFCASSHLPGRGRETQYFGPGTRLLVL.